This is a list of T cell receptor beta chains from one sample in a study of shared clonotypes between healthy human individuals. Repertoires were generated with immunoSEQ multiplex PCR, while TCRdb's copy carries only in-frame clones and drops some. The sample includes fewer than 650,000 clones, over 60% of them seen just once. The sequenced sample consisted of PBMCs. These receptors originate from a middle-aged woman in good health. Some clones in this sample may be carry-over from other donors' samples. Each CDR3 is given with its conserved first and last residue.

V: TRBV15
J: TRBJ2-7
CDR3: CATSRDLTSAAYEQYF

V: TRBV30
J: TRBJ1-3
CDR3: CAWSSTGTAGNTIYF

V: TRBV28
J: TRBJ2-1
CDR3: CASSWAYNEQFF

V: TRBV7-9
J: TRBJ2-3
CDR3: CASSLGRATSTDTQYF

V: TRBV11-3
J: TRBJ1-1
CDR3: CASSPGTGAPANTEAFF

V: TRBV15
J: TRBJ1-4
CDR3: CATSPVGRGRGKLFF

V: TRBV7-9
J: TRBJ2-3
CDR3: CASSSQGLDTQYF

V: TRBV5-1
J: TRBJ2-1
CDR3: CASSLDGLNYNEQFF

V: TRBV5-1
J: TRBJ2-4
CDR3: CASSLPGENIQYF

V: TRBV5-1
J: TRBJ2-7
CDR3: CASSLNSGSYEQYF

V: TRBV10-3
J: TRBJ1-1
CDR3: CAISDFSAAIDTEAFF

V: TRBV2
J: TRBJ2-7
CDR3: CASSENGRYEQYF

V: TRBV4-2
J: TRBJ2-5
CDR3: CASSQEGGGPAETQYF

V: TRBV9
J: TRBJ2-7
CDR3: CASSVTSGGVQYF

V: TRBV27
J: TRBJ2-5
CDR3: CASSAQGRETQYF

V: TRBV25-1
J: TRBJ1-1
CDR3: CASSEIGARSNTEAFF

V: TRBV27
J: TRBJ2-2
CDR3: CASSLLGGGAGTGELFF

V: TRBV30
J: TRBJ1-4
CDR3: CAWSAQVGTNEKLFF

V: TRBV2
J: TRBJ2-5
CDR3: CASSERTAQETQYF

V: TRBV23-1
J: TRBJ2-7
CDR3: CASSLSITGIYEQYF

V: TRBV2
J: TRBJ2-5
CDR3: CASSYRQGRETQYF

V: TRBV9
J: TRBJ2-1
CDR3: CASSVGGTGTYNEQFF

V: TRBV4-1
J: TRBJ2-7
CDR3: CASSHPTGSSSYEQYF

V: TRBV9
J: TRBJ1-1
CDR3: CASSVALTNTEAFF

V: TRBV11-3
J: TRBJ2-5
CDR3: CASSYRTSGRGGETQYF

V: TRBV19
J: TRBJ2-5
CDR3: CATGGKETQYF

V: TRBV4-1
J: TRBJ2-1
CDR3: CASSQERSFGEQFF

V: TRBV4-1
J: TRBJ1-2
CDR3: CASSQLVRLRANYGYTF

V: TRBV2
J: TRBJ2-7
CDR3: CASSEEVEQYF

V: TRBV27
J: TRBJ2-2
CDR3: CASSRRDRETGELFF

V: TRBV18
J: TRBJ2-3
CDR3: CASSPPQRGTDTQYF

V: TRBV19
J: TRBJ2-7
CDR3: CVSRLAGSYEQYF

V: TRBV20-1
J: TRBJ2-3
CDR3: CSASSRDTQYF

V: TRBV18
J: TRBJ1-5
CDR3: CASSPMGDSNQPQHF

V: TRBV7-2
J: TRBJ1-1
CDR3: CASSLPQVFWAFF

V: TRBV15
J: TRBJ2-7
CDR3: CATSPGRENEQYF

V: TRBV18
J: TRBJ1-5
CDR3: CASSPGTGGQPQHF

V: TRBV15
J: TRBJ2-2
CDR3: CATSSGLFTGELFF

V: TRBV28
J: TRBJ2-7
CDR3: CASSLVRLLSYEQYF

V: TRBV18
J: TRBJ1-1
CDR3: CASSPGGGPKAFF

V: TRBV10-3
J: TRBJ2-3
CDR3: CAISDGEVPQYF

V: TRBV19
J: TRBJ2-6
CDR3: CASTGGVVYGANVLTF

V: TRBV5-6
J: TRBJ1-2
CDR3: CASIIQGPTDGYTF

V: TRBV4-2
J: TRBJ2-6
CDR3: CASSQSSGRSGANVLTF

V: TRBV21-1
J: TRBJ2-1
CDR3: CASSPGETGYNEQFF

V: TRBV14
J: TRBJ2-5
CDR3: CASSQALAGEKETQYF

V: TRBV2
J: TRBJ1-1
CDR3: CASTGTGGISAFF

V: TRBV21-1
J: TRBJ2-1
CDR3: CASSKAGLARLNEQFF

V: TRBV7-9
J: TRBJ2-7
CDR3: CASSLTGGLSYEQYF

V: TRBV19
J: TRBJ2-5
CDR3: CASSMGGQETQYF

V: TRBV28
J: TRBJ1-2
CDR3: CASSSGGVYNTF

V: TRBV27
J: TRBJ1-2
CDR3: CASSALRQGSGGYTF

V: TRBV7-3
J: TRBJ2-5
CDR3: CASSLNREETQYF

V: TRBV11-2
J: TRBJ2-7
CDR3: CASSRIGTRDEQYF